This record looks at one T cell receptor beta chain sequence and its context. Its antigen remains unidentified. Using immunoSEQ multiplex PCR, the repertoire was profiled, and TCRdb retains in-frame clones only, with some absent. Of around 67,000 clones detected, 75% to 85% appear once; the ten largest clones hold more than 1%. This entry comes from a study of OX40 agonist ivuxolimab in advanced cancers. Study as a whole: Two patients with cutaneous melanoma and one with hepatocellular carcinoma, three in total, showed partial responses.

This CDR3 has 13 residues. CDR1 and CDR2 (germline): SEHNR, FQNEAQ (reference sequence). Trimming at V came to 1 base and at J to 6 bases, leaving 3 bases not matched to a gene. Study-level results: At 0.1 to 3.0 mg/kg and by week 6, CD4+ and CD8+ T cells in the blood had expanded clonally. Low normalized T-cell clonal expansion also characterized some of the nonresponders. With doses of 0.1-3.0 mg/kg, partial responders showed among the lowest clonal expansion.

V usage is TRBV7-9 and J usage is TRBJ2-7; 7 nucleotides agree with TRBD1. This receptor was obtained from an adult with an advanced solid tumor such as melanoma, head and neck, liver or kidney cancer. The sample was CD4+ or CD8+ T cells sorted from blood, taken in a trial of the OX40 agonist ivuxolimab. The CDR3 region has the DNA TGTGCCAGCAGCTTAGGGGCAGGGGGCGAGCAGTACTTC. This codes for CASSLGAGGEQYF.